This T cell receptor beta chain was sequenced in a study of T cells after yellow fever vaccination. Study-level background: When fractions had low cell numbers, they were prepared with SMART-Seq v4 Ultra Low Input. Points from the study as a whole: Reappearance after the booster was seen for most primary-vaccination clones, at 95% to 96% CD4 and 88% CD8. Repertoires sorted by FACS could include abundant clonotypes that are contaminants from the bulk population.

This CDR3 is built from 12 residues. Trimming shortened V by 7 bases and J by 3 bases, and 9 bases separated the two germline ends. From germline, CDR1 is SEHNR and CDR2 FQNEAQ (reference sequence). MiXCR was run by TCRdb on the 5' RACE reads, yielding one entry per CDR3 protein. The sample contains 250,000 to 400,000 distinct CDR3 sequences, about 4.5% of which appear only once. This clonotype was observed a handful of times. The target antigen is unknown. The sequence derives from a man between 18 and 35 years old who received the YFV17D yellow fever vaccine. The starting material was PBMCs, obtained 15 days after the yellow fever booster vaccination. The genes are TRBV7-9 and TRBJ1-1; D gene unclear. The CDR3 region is CASNQLDTEAFF. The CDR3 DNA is TGTGCCAGCAATCAGCTTGACACTGAAGCTTTCTTT.